This T cell receptor beta chain was identified during a study of T cell changes during pregnancy in multiple sclerosis. Germline trimming cut 6 bases from V and 1 base from J; bases unmatched to any gene: 4. Germline CDR1 SQVTM, CDR2 ANQGSEA. The CDR3 spans 14 residues. Measured with immunoSEQ multiplex PCR; TCRdb has only the in-frame clones, and not every one. Of 64,000 or so clones in the sample, approximately 92% were seen once. The sequence came from a female donor with multiple sclerosis, enrolled in a pregnancy study. This sample comprised peripheral blood, obtained in the first trimester of pregnancy. This chain uses TRBV29-1 with TRBJ2-5, with 11 bases fitting TRBD2. CDR3 nucleotide sequence: TGCAGCGTAAGACTAGCGGGGTCCCAAGAGACCCAGTACTTC. Residues: CSVRLAGSQETQYF.